These T cell receptor beta chains were read from a single sample in a study of vaccination and CD4 T cells after COVID-19. Their antigen targets remain unknown. MiXCR, applied by TCRdb to the PCR reads, yields one record per CDR3 protein. The sample carries 20,000 to 25,000 distinct CDR3 sequences, approximately 29% recorded once. Sequencing used CD4+ T cells from blood, cultured in vitro, obtained about 7 months after SARS-CoV-2 vaccination. These receptors all come from a human donor who had recovered from COVID-19. Each CDR3 is given with its conserved first and last residue. The D gene is left open where the match is weak. Not all rows give a size; the values are once, few, many and, for expanded clones, a class.

TRBV20-1	few	TRBD1	TRBJ2-7	TGCAGTGCCCAGGGACAGGGCTCCTACGAGCAGTACTTC	CSAQGQGSYEQYF
TRBV15	NA	NA	TRBJ1-1	TGTGCCACCAGCAGGACGGTGAACACTGAAGCTTTCTTT	CATSRTVNTEAFF
TRBV7-9	once	TRBD1	TRBJ2-1	TGTGCCAGCAGCTTAAGTGTCTGGGACAGGCGCAATGAGCAGTTCTTC	CASSLSVWDRRNEQFF
TRBV5-4	few	NA	TRBJ2-2	TGTGCCAGCAGCTTGGTGGAAACCGGGGAGCTGTTTTTT	CASSLVETGELFF
TRBV7-2	NA	TRBD1	TRBJ2-1	TGTGCCAGCAGGACAGGGATAAGGAACAATGAGCAGTTCTTC	CASRTGIRNNEQFF
TRBV19	NA	NA	TRBJ1-5	TGTGCCAGTACGACTTACAATCAGCCCCAGCATTTT	CASTTYNQPQHF
TRBV7-9	few	NA	TRBJ2-5	TGTGCCAGCAGCTTACGGTGGGGCGGCGGCGAAACCCAAGAGACCCAGTACTTC	CASSLRWGGGETQETQYF
TRBV20-1	medium-sized	TRBD1	TRBJ2-3	TGCAGTGCTAGTTATGAGGGGGCGGGCACAGATACGCAGTATTTT	CSASYEGAGTDTQYF
TRBV6-1	few	NA	TRBJ2-5	TGTGCCACCTCCCGGGGGACGGCTACACAAGAGACCCAGTACTTC	CATSRGTATQETQYF
TRBV27	NA	NA	TRBJ1-2	TGTGCCAGCGGGGGCGACTATGGCTACACCTTC	CASGGDYGYTF
TRBV25-1	NA	NA	TRBJ1-5	TGTGCCAGCAGTGAACCGTGGGATCATCAGCCCCAGCATTTT	CASSEPWDHQPQHF
TRBV21-1	few	NA	TRBJ2-3	TGTGCCAGGAGAGCGGGAGGGCGCACAGATACGCAGTATTTT	CARRAGGRTDTQYF
TRBV12-3/TRBV12-4	NA	NA	TRBJ2-7	TGTGCCAGCAGTTTAGGCAGGGTGTCCTACGAGCAGTACTTC	CASSLGRVSYEQYF
TRBV4-3	few	NA	TRBJ1-2	TGCGCCAGCAGCCAAGTGGCTCTAGAGGCGGGCTATGGCTACACCTTC	CASSQVALEAGYGYTF
TRBV15	NA	NA	TRBJ1-3	TGTGCCACCAGCTTCGGGACATCTGGAAACACCATATATTTT	CATSFGTSGNTIYF
TRBV6-1	few	NA	TRBJ2-3	TGTGCCACCTTAAGCTCGGGGGATACGCAGTATTTT	CATLSSGDTQYF
TRBV7-2	few	TRBD2	TRBJ2-5	TGTGCCAGCAGCCCCCGACTAGCGGGAGGGCCAGGGACCCAGTACTTC	CASSPRLAGGPGTQYF
TRBV10-3	NA	TRBD1	TRBJ1-6	TGTGCCACGACTTCCGGGACAGGGGTCGGCTCACCCCTCCACTTT	CATTSGTGVGSPLHF
TRBV6-5	NA	TRBD1	TRBJ1-2	TGTGCCAGCAGTTACGCGGGACAGGGCAGCTACACCTTC	CASSYAGQGSYTF
TRBV20-1	few	NA	TRBJ1-2	TGCAGTGCTCCGACAGGCAACTATGGCTACACCTTC	CSAPTGNYGYTF
TRBV20-1	NA	NA	TRBJ2-7	TGCAGTGCGAATCCGATGAGGGGGGACTCCTACGAGCAGTACTTC	CSANPMRGDSYEQYF
TRBV5-1	NA	TRBD2	TRBJ2-7	TGCGCCAGCAGCTTGGCCGGCGGGGGGGTCTCCTACGAGCAGTACTTC	CASSLAGGGVSYEQYF
TRBV20-1	NA	NA	TRBJ2-3	TGCAGTGCCAGGAACAGCAGGAGCCGCACAGATACGCAGTATTTT	CSARNSRSRTDTQYF
TRBV4-2	NA	TRBD2	TRBJ2-3	TGTGCCAGCAGCCAAGACTATGGCGGGAGCGTCGGATATACGCAGTATTTT	CASSQDYGGSVGYTQYF
TRBV6-5	NA	TRBD1	TRBJ1-1	TGTGCCAGCAGTTTGAGTCCCAGGGGGGAAACTGAAGCTTTCTTT	CASSLSPRGETEAFF
TRBV2	few	TRBD2	TRBJ2-3	TGTGCCAGCAACGGGCTAGCGGGATTGGGGGATACGCAGTATTTT	CASNGLAGLGDTQYF
TRBV10-3	NA	TRBD2	TRBJ2-7	TGTGCCATCAGGGGAGCGGGGGACCCCTACGAGCAGTACTTC	CAIRGAGDPYEQYF
TRBV6-1	NA	NA	TRBJ2-1	TGTGCCAGCAGTAGAGCAGGCACGGGACTGGGGAAGAATGAGCAGTTCTTC	CASSRAGTGLGKNEQFF
TRBV7-2	few	NA	TRBJ2-1	TGTGCCAGCAGCTTAAATGCGAATGAGCAGTTCTTC	CASSLNANEQFF
TRBV6-1	few	NA	TRBJ2-5	TGTGCCACCTCTTGGGGGGCCGAGACCCAGTACTTC	CATSWGAETQYF
TRBV7-6	few	TRBD2	TRBJ2-7	TGTGCCAGCAGCTTACGAGGGACTAGCGGGAGTGTCCACGAGCAGTACTTC	CASSLRGTSGSVHEQYF
TRBV2	few	NA	TRBJ1-2	TGTGCCAGCAGTAAGGACGGGACGTATGGCTACACCTTC	CASSKDGTYGYTF
TRBV20-1	few	TRBD1	TRBJ2-5	TGCAGTGCTAGAAGACAGGGGGGGGAGACCCAGTACTTC	CSARRQGGETQYF
TRBV7-9	few	NA	TRBJ1-2	TGTGCCAGCAGCCCAGTTAGTCATAACTATGGCTACACCTTC	CASSPVSHNYGYTF
TRBV7-8	few	NA	TRBJ1-1	TGTGCCAGCAGCTTAGTTGCCGGGCTGGCTGAAGCTTTCTTT	CASSLVAGLAEAFF
TRBV6-1	NA	NA	TRBJ1-1	TGTGCCAGCAGTCCAACCCATGTCAGCACTGAAGCTTTCTTT	CASSPTHVSTEAFF
TRBV20-1	NA	NA	TRBJ1-1	TGCAGTGCTAGAGATCCTCTACGACAGGACACTGAAGCTTTCTTT	CSARDPLRQDTEAFF
TRBV5-6	few	TRBD1	TRBJ2-1	TGTGCCAGCAGCTTAACAGGGGCCAACCTCTACAATGAGCAGTTCTTC	CASSLTGANLYNEQFF
TRBV7-9	few	NA	TRBJ2-3	TGTGCCAGCAGCGGGCCGGGACCTACTAGCACAGATACGCAGTATTTT	CASSGPGPTSTDTQYF
TRBV20-1	few	TRBD2	TRBJ2-3	TGCAGTGCTATCAGACTAGCGGGGGGCGAGAGTACGCAGTATTTT	CSAIRLAGGESTQYF
TRBV7-3	many	NA	TRBJ2-5	TGTGCCAGCAGCTTCGGGACGGGAGAGACCCAGTACTTC	CASSFGTGETQYF
TRBV4-1	NA	NA	TRBJ1-1	TGCGCCAGCAGCCAAGCTTACCAGGCGGCTTTGAACACTGAAGCTTTCTTT	CASSQAYQAALNTEAFF
TRBV6-5	NA	NA	TRBJ1-2	TGTGCCAGCAGTTACTCGATAGGTCGGGAAGGCTACACCTTC	CASSYSIGREGYTF
TRBV27	NA	NA	TRBJ2-6	TGTGCCAGCAGTTTCGGACGAGCCGGGGCCAACGTCCTGACTTTC	CASSFGRAGANVLTF
TRBV6-1	NA	NA	TRBJ1-2	TGTGCCAGCAGTCCGACAGTATCCTATGGCTACACCTTC	CASSPTVSYGYTF
TRBV7-2	NA	NA	TRBJ2-1	TGTGCCAGCAGCCCCCGGTTGGGGGGAAGCTCCTACAATGAGCAGTTCTTC	CASSPRLGGSSYNEQFF
TRBV6-2/TRBV6-3	few	NA	TRBJ2-3	TGTGCCAGCAGTAATCCTAGCACAGATACGCAGTATTTT	CASSNPSTDTQYF
TRBV7-6	few	NA	TRBJ2-3	TGTGCCAGCAGCCCCCAAACTAGCACAGATACGCAGTATTTT	CASSPQTSTDTQYF
TRBV2	few	NA	TRBJ1-2	TGTGCCAGCAGTGAATACACCTCCGTCTATGGCTACACCTTC	CASSEYTSVYGYTF
TRBV20-1	NA	TRBD2	TRBJ2-7	TGCAGTGCTAGACCCTGGGGGGGAGAAGAGCAGTACTTC	CSARPWGGEEQYF
TRBV20-1	NA	NA	TRBJ1-1	TGCAGTGCTAGGGCGAACACTGAAGCTTTCTTT	CSARANTEAFF
TRBV21-1	NA	NA	TRBJ1-1	TGTGCCAGCCAGGGGGAACTTGGAGGGTTCACTGAAGCTTTCTTT	CASQGELGGFTEAFF
TRBV5-6	once	NA	TRBJ1-2	TGTGCCAGCAGCTCAAGACAGGTGCTACTCAACTATGGCTACACCTTC	CASSSRQVLLNYGYTF
TRBV19	NA	NA	TRBJ1-1	TGTGCCAGTAGGGCGGGGGGGGGATGGAACACTGAAGCTTTCTTT	CASRAGGGWNTEAFF
TRBV6-2/TRBV6-3	NA	NA	TRBJ2-1	TGTGCCAGCAGTTACGGGATCGATGAGCAGTTCTTC	CASSYGIDEQFF
TRBV15	few	NA	TRBJ1-6	TGTGCCACCAGCAGAGATCGGGGGACGGGCTCACCCCTCCACTTT	CATSRDRGTGSPLHF
TRBV6-1	medium-sized	NA	TRBJ1-1	TGTGCCAGCATAGGTCGACAGGAAGGGAACACTGAAGCTTTCTTT	CASIGRQEGNTEAFF
TRBV15	NA	NA	TRBJ1-3	TGTGCCACCAGCAGAGATACCTTCGTAACCAGCTCTGGAAACACCATATATTTT	CATSRDTFVTSSGNTIYF
TRBV7-2	NA	NA	TRBJ2-2	TGTGCCAGCAGCCCCCCGGTGAGGAGGAACACCGGGGAGCTGTTTTTT	CASSPPVRRNTGELFF
TRBV6-5	NA	TRBD2	TRBJ2-1	TGTGCCAGCAGTTACTCTCCGGCTAGCGGGGGGAATGAGCAGTTCTTC	CASSYSPASGGNEQFF